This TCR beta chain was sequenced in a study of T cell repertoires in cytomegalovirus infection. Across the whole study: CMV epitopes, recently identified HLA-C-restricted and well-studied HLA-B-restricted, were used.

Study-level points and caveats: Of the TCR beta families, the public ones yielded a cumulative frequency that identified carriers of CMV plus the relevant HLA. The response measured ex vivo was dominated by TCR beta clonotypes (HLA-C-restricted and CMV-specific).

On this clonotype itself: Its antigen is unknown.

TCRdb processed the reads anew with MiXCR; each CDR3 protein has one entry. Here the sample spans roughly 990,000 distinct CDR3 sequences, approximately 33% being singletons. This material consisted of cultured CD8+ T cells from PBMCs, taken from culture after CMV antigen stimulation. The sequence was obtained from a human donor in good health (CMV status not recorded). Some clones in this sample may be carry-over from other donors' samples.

CDR3 in DNA: TGCGCCAGCAGTCGGTGGGGGGCCTCAAACTATGGCTACACCTTC. It codes for CASSRWGASNYGYTF. The chain recombines TRBV23-1 with TRBJ1-2; TRBD1 might be the D (6 bases). TRBV23-1 carries the ORF label, with uncertain function. Deletions cut 4 bases from V and 2 bases from J, with 14 bases between. The CDR3 contains 15 residues.